One and the same sample provided the 20 T cell receptor beta chains below, sequenced in a study of cytomegalovirus exposure and HLA in healthy donors. Researchers ran the PCR with 60 Vbeta and 13 Jbeta primers. Sequenced by immunoSEQ multiplex PCR; TCRdb stores in-frame clones only, minus some. Among approximately 150,000 clones listed, roughly four fifths were seen once. Sequenced input: PBMCs. The source is a woman between 40 and 50 years old in good health and CMV-seronegative.

The rearrangement uses TRBV6-1 and TRBJ2-5; 9 bases match TRBD2. The germline CDR1 and CDR2 sequences are MNHNS and SASEGT. This CDR3 has 14 residues. V dropped 8 bases and J dropped 1; count of bases not matched to a gene: 5. In DNA form, the CDR3 reads TGTGCCAGCCGGAGCGGGAGGATCCAAGAGACCCAGTACTTC. Its translation is CASRSGRIQETQYF.

This clone has a single count. The chain is built from TRBV4-1 and TRBJ2-2, with TRBD2 matching 7 bases. There are 16 residues in the CDR3. V was clipped by 0 bases and J by 1 base; unmatched bases: 2. Germline lookup yields CDR1 MGHRA and CDR2 YSYEKL. CDR3 region: CASSQESSGNTGELFF. The CDR3 DNA sequence: TGCGCCAGCAGCCAAGAGTCTAGCGGGAACACCGGGGAGCTGTTTTTT.

This rearrangement joins TRBV2 to TRBJ2-1; 11 positions match TRBD2. The CDR3 loop spans 15 amino acids. Losses at the gene ends were 5 bases for V and 3 bases for J; bases not matched to a gene: 3. The germline V gene encodes CDR1 SNHLY and CDR2 FYNNEI. The CDR3 nucleotides read TGTGCCAGCAGTTCCGGGACTAGCGGCTACAATGAGCAGTTCTTC. Its translation: CASSSGTSGYNEQFF. Full variable domain (rest looked up from reference TRBV2 and TRBJ2-1): EPEVTQTPSHQVTQMGQEVILRCVPISNHLYFYWYRQILGQKVEFLVSFYNNEISEKSEIFDDQFSVERPDGSNFTLKIRSTKLEDSAMYFCASSSGTSGYNEQFFGPGTRLTVL.

CDR3 bases: TGTGCCAGTAGTTCGGAAAAACTGTTTTTT. Its protein product is CASSSEKLFF. The chain has TRBV19 and TRBJ1-4; D remains ambiguous. The V end was cut by 5 bases, the J end by 8 bases, with 3 bases between. The germline gives CDR1 LNHDA, CDR2 SQIVND (reference sequence). This CDR3 spans 10 amino acids.

The chain combines TRBV9 with TRBJ2-7, with 8 bases aligning to TRBD2. The CDR3 is made up of 15 amino acids. Germline CDR1 and CDR2: SGDLS and YYNGEE. V was pared by 2 bases and J by 2 bases, with 6 bases of the junction left unmatched. The CDR3 coding sequence is TGTGCCAGCAGCGTGGAGTCGGGGGGGACCTACGAGCAGTACTTC. Protein product: CASSVESGGTYEQYF.

The table lists this clone with a few counts. The germline gene is not matched at one end of the junction; a read error may be the cause. The chain recombines TRBV29-1 with TRBJ1-1; D ambiguous. Germline CDR1 and CDR2: SQVTM and ANQGSEA. CDR3 length: 12 amino acids. The CDR3 bases are TGCAGCGTTAAAGAGGTAACGAGGGAAGCTTTCTTT. Amino acid sequence: CSVKEVTREAFF. The full variable domain, with the rest looked up from reference TRBV29-1 and TRBJ1-1, is SAVISQKPSRDICQRGTSLTIQCQVDSQVTMMFWYRQQPGQSLTLIATANQGSEATYESGFVIDKFPISRPNLTFSTLTVSNMSPEDSSIYLCSVKEVTREAFFGQGTRLTVV.

CDR3 sequence (DNA): TGTGCCAGCTCACCGTTCCGGGAGTCCTCTAGCACAGATACGCAGTATTTT. It is translated as CASSPFRESSSTDTQYF. The rearrangement links TRBV18 to TRBJ2-3; D might be TRBD2 (6 bases). This CDR3 spans 17 amino acids. Trimming stripped 3 bases from V and 0 bases from J, with 16 bases between. Germline CDR1 and CDR2: KGHSH and LQKENI.

CDR3 DNA: TGTGCCAGCAGCCAAGGAGCAGGCGGGTACCAAGAGACCCAGTACTTC. This gives the protein CASSQGAGGYQETQYF. This rearrangement joins TRBV4-2 to TRBJ2-5; TRBD2 is a possible D gene (5 bases). V shed 1 base and J shed 0 bases, with 12 bases lying between them. The CDR3 contains 16 residues. Germline V gene data show CDR1 as LGHNA and CDR2 as YNFKEQ.

This clone turned up a few times. The rearrangement uses TRBV4-1 and TRBJ2-3, with D possibly matching TRBD2 (6 bases). V was clipped by 1 base and J by 2 bases, with 16 bases between them. The CDR3 is made up of 17 amino acids. Germline loops: CDR1 MGHRA, CDR2 YSYEKL. The CDR3 nucleotides read TGCGCCAGCAGCCAAGGATACGGGAGCCCGTACACAGATACGCAGTATTTT. As protein: CASSQGYGSPYTDTQYF.

The V and J genes are TRBV5-6 and TRBJ1-2; 9 bases fit TRBD1. The CDR3 runs to 14 residues. Germline V lookup: CDR1 SGHDT, CDR2 YYEEEE. V lost 0 bases to trimming and J lost 8 bases; unmatched junction nucleotides: 5. The CDR3 reads CASSLEQGARGYTF. CDR3 in DNA: TGTGCCAGCAGCTTGGAACAGGGGGCAAGGGGCTACACCTTC.

This chain uses TRBV18 with TRBJ2-3; TRBD2 matches at 7 bases. In germline, CDR1 is KGHSH, CDR2 LQKENI. The CDR3 is 18 residues long. J was trimmed by 2 bases and V by 3 bases; bases with no gene match: 14. This CDR3 reads CASSPPLPLAENTDTQYF. The CDR3 DNA reads TGTGCCAGCTCACCGCCCCTCCCCCTAGCGGAGAACACAGATACGCAGTATTTT.

The chain recombines TRBV9 with TRBJ2-1, with D possibly being TRBD2 (6 bases). The V gene lost 7 bases and the J gene lost 10 bases, with 12 bases spanning the gap. Germline CDR1 and CDR2: SGDLS and YYNGEE. The CDR3 extends over 11 amino acids. The CDR3 is CASSSREEQFF. The CDR3 nucleotides read TGTGCCAGCTCTTCCCGGGAGGAGCAGTTCTTC.

The chain uses TRBV9 and TRBJ2-5; D gene ambiguous. V was cut by 3 bases and J by 0 bases, with 9 bases left in between. Germline assignment: CDR1 SGDLS and CDR2 YYNGEE. This CDR3 contains 14 residues. The CDR3 spells CASSESANQETQYF. The DNA for the CDR3 is TGTGCCAGCAGCGAAAGCGCAAACCAAGAGACCCAGTACTTC.

The genes are TRBV6-1 and TRBJ1-4; D is undetermined. V lost 8 bases and J lost 3, with 16 bases in between. CDR1 is MNHNS and CDR2 is SASEGT in the germline V gene. The CDR3 extends over 15 amino acids. CDR3 sequence (DNA): TGTGCCAGCTCGGAGAGGCCCGCGGCTAATGAAAAACTGTTTTTT. This codes for CASSERPAANEKLFF.

The V and J genes are TRBV7-2 and TRBJ2-5; a weak D match, TRBD1 (6 bases). The CDR3 is 15 residues long. V lost 4 bases to trimming and J lost 4 bases, with 16 bases between them. The germline V gene encodes CDR1 SGHTA and CDR2 FQGNSA. Here the CDR3 reads CASSSPSGVGETQYF. CDR3 coding DNA: TGTGCCAGCAGCTCCCCTTCAGGGGTCGGAGAGACCCAGTACTTC.

Only one count was recorded for this clone. This chain uses TRBV4-2 with TRBJ1-5; TRBD1 aligns across 7 bases. With 4 bases clipped from V and 4 bases from J, the junction kept 13 bases outside the gene matches. Germline CDR1 LGHNA, CDR2 YNFKEQ. There are 17 residues in the CDR3. CDR3 coding DNA: TGTGCCAGCAGCCCTATGCGACAGGGCAGAGGGAATCAGCCCCAGCATTTT. Translation gives CASSPMRQGRGNQPQHF.

The V and J genes are TRBV9 and TRBJ2-5; the D gene is possibly TRBD2 (5 bases). The CDR3 sequence is 16 residues long. Trimming cost V 0 bases and J 4 bases, with 16 bases left between them. From germline, CDR1 is SGDLS and CDR2 YYNGEE. This CDR3 is CASSVGVGVLRETQYF. The CDR3 nucleotides are TGTGCCAGCAGCGTAGGAGTCGGGGTTCTTCGAGAGACCCAGTACTTC.

The chain combines TRBV7-8 with TRBJ2-5; TRBD1 might be the D (5 bases). This CDR3 has 15 residues. The germline V gene encodes CDR1 SGHVS and CDR2 FQNEAQ. The ends were cut back, 3 bases at V and 4 bases at J, with 15 bases in the middle. This chain's CDR3 is CASSFGHERGETQYF. The CDR3 DNA reads as TGTGCCAGCAGCTTCGGACATGAGCGCGGAGAGACCCAGTACTTC.

A word on this clone: The junction departs from the called germline gene at one end, perhaps through a read error. This rearrangement joins TRBV7-7 to TRBJ2-2; D gene unclear. Germline V lookup: CDR1 SSHAT, CDR2 FNYEAQ (reference sequence). This CDR3 region has 16 residues. The CDR3 DNA reads TGTGCTAGCAGCTCGCTCCTACAGACGAACACCGGGGAGCTGTTTTTT. It is translated as CASSSLLQTNTGELFF.

This clone was found a few times. The chain has TRBV7-9 and TRBJ2-3; TRBD2 agrees at 8 bases. Germline V lookup: CDR1 SEHNR, CDR2 FQNEAQ (reference sequence). This CDR3 comprises 16 residues. Losses at the gene ends were 1 base for V and 10 bases for J; bases not matched to a gene: 13. DNA for the CDR3: TGTGCCAGCAGCTTAGGGGGTATGACGGGAGGGCCACCGCAGTATTTT. It translates to CASSLGGMTGGPPQYF. Variable domain in full (rest from reference TRBV7-9 and TRBJ2-3): DTGVSQNPRHKITKRGQNVTFRCDPISEHNRLYWYRQTLGQGPEFLTYFQNEAQLEKSRLLSDRFSAERPKGSFSTLEIQRTEQGDSAMYLCASSLGGMTGGPPQYFGPGTRLTVL.